Each of the 9 T cell receptor beta chains below was sequenced from the same sample in a study of response to subunit inactivated influenza vaccine. MiXCR, applied by TCRdb to the RT-PCR reads, yields one record per CDR3 protein. Of about 530,000 distinct CDR3 sequences in the sample, 13% were seen once. This sample comprised PBMCs from blood, obtained 40 to 50 days after vaccination. The receptors come from a man in his fifties who received an inactivated influenza vaccine.

The chain is built from TRBV29-1 and TRBJ2-3; 8 bases are a match to TRBD1. Germline CDR1 is SQVTM and CDR2 is ANQGSEA. Trimming removed 4 bases from V and 6 bases from J; junction bases left unmatched: 3. This CDR3 region has 12 residues. The CDR3 here is CSVGRQGDTQYF. The CDR3 region has the DNA TGCAGCGTTGGAAGACAGGGGGATACGCAGTATTTT.

At least ten counts were recorded for this clonotype. The V call is TRBV20-1, the J call TRBJ1-5, with 9 nucleotides matching TRBD1. The CDR3 extends over 14 amino acids. From germline, CDR1 is DFQATT and CDR2 SNEGSKA (reference sequence). V shed 4 bases and J 4 bases; nucleotides not matched to a gene: 5. The DNA of the CDR3 is TGCAGTGCTAAACAGGGGGCAAGAAATCAGCCCCAGCATTTT. Its translation: CSAKQGARNQPQHF.

A few counts support this clonotype. This chain connects TRBV25-1 to TRBJ1-1; D uncertain. The CDR3 is made up of 13 amino acids. With 5 bases removed from V and 4 bases from J, the gap between germline ends came to 11 bases. Germline CDR1 and CDR2: MGHDK and SYGVNS. CDR3 bases: TGTGCCAGCAGTTCTGGTGCGACCACTGAAGCTTTCTTT. This gives the protein CASSSGATTEAFF.

The chain employs TRBV20-1 and TRBJ2-7; TRBD1 agrees at 7 bases. V trimming: 6 bases; J trimming: 9 bases; junction bases outside the gene matches: 17. The CDR3 length is 14 residues. Per the germline V gene, CDR1 is DFQATT and CDR2 is SNEGSKA (reference sequence). CDR3 DNA: TGCAGTGCCTCTAAGGGGACAGCGTTGGCTCGGCAGTACTTC. The encoded protein is CSASKGTALARQYF.

This clonotype turned up a few times. The genes are TRBV25-1 and TRBJ1-1; D gene ambiguous. V gave up 1 base and J gave up 4 bases, with 13 bases separating them. CDR3 length: 15 amino acids. From germline, CDR1 is MGHDK and CDR2 SYGVNS. CDR3 residues: CASSESGRRRTEAFF. The CDR3 DNA reads as TGTGCCAGCAGTGAATCGGGCAGACGGCGCACTGAAGCTTTCTTT. The full variable domain, in which reference TRBV25-1 and TRBJ1-1 provide the parts outside the CDR3, is EADIYQTPRYLVIGTGKKITLECSQTMGHDKMYWYQQDPGMELHLIHYSYGVNSTEKGDLSSESTVSRIRTEHFPLTLESARPSHTSQYLCASSESGRRRTEAFFGQGTRLTVV.

This clonotype was seen at least ten times. The chain carries TRBV20-1 and TRBJ1-5, with D hard to call. Trimming cost V 0 bases and J 11 bases, with 17 bases left between them. Germline V gives CDR1 DFQATT, CDR2 SNEGSKA (reference sequence). CDR3 length equals 14 residues. The CDR3 here is CSARDSLSAVSQHF. DNA of the CDR3: TGCAGTGCTAGAGATTCATTATCAGCGGTGTCCCAGCATTTT.

CDR3 in amino acids: CASSSPWPKNIQYF. CDR3 DNA sequence: TGTGCCAGCAGTTCTCCGTGGCCCAAAAACATTCAGTACTTC. V gene TRBV28 combines with J gene TRBJ2-4, with no clear D. V was trimmed by 4 bases and J by 2 bases, leaving 9 bases between them. Germline V gene sequence: CDR1 MDHEN, CDR2 SYDVKM. This CDR3 has 14 residues.

This rearrangement joins TRBV20-1 to TRBJ2-1; 11 positions match TRBD2. This CDR3 spans 15 amino acids. Germline CDR1 is DFQATT and CDR2 is SNEGSKA (reference sequence). Trimming cost V 6 bases and J 2 bases; bases outside gene matches: 6. The CDR3 protein is CSASLAGVTYNEQFF. The CDR3 nucleotides are TGCAGTGCGTCACTAGCGGGAGTTACCTACAATGAGCAGTTCTTC.

The chain is built from TRBV20-1 and TRBJ2-1, with D unresolved. The germline V gene has CDR1 DFQATT and CDR2 SNEGSKA (reference sequence). Trimming removed 8 bases from V and 0 bases from J, with 14 bases in between. The CDR3 extends over 14 amino acids. The CDR3 loop reads CSTRETHSYNEQFF. The CDR3 DNA follows: TGCAGTACCCGAGAGACTCACTCCTACAATGAGCAGTTCTTC.